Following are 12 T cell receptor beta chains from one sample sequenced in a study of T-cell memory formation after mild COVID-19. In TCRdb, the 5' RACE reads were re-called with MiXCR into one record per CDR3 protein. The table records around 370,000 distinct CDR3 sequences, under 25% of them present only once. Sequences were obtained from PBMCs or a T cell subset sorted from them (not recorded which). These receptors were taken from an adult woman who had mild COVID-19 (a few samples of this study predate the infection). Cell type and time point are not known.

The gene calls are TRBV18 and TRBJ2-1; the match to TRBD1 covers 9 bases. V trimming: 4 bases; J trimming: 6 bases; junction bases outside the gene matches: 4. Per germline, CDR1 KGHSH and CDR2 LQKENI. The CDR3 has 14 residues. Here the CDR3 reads CASSRRDRANEQFF. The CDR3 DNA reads TGTGCCAGCTCACGGAGGGACAGGGCCAATGAGCAGTTCTTC. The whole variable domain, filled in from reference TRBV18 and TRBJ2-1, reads NAGVMQNPRHLVRRRGQEARLRCSPMKGHSHVYWYRQLPEEGLKFMVYLQKENIIDESGMPKERFSAEFPKEGPSILRIQQVVRGDSAAYFCASSRRDRANEQFFGPGTRLTVL.

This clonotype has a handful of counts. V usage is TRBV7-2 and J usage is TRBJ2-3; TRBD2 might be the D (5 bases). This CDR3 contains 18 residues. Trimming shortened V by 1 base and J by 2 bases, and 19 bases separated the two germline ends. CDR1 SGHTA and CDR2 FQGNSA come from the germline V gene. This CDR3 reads CASSLVVLAYEDTDTQYF. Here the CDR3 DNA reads TGTGCCAGCAGCTTAGTCGTCCTAGCTTATGAGGACACAGATACGCAGTATTTT.

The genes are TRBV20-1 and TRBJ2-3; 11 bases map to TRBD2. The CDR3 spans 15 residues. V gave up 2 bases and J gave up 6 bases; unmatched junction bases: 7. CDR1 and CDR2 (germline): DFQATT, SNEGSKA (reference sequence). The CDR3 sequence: CSARSRTSGRDTQYF. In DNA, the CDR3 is TGCAGTGCTAGATCCCGGACTAGCGGGCGGGATACGCAGTATTTT.

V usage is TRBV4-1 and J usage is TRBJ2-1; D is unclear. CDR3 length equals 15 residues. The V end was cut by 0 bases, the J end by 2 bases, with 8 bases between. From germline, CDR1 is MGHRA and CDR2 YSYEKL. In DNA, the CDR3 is TGCGCCAGCAGCCAAGATAGGTACCCCTACAATGAGCAGTTCTTC. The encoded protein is CASSQDRYPYNEQFF.

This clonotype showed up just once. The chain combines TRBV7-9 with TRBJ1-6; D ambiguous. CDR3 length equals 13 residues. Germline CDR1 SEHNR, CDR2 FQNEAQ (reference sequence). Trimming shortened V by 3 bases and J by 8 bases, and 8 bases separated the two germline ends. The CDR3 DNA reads TGTGCCAGCAGCTTCGGTGGCGATTCACCCCTCCACTTT. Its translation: CASSFGGDSPLHF. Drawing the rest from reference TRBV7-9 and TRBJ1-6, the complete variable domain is DTGVSQNPRHKITKRGQNVTFRCDPISEHNRLYWYRQTLGQGPEFLTYFQNEAQLEKSRLLSDRFSAERPKGSFSTLEIQRTEQGDSAMYLCASSFGGDSPLHFGNGTRLTVT.

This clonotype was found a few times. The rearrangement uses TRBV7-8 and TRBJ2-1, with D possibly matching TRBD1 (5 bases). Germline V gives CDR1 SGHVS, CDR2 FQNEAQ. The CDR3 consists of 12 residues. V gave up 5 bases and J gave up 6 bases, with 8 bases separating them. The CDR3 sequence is CASSQDSNEQFF. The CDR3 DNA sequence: TGTGCCAGCAGCCAAGACAGCAATGAGCAGTTCTTC. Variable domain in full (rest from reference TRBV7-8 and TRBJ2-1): GAGVSQSPRYKVAKRGQDVALRCDPISGHVSLFWYQQALGQGPEFLTYFQNEAQLDKSGLPSDRFFAERPEGSVSTLKIQRTQQEDSAVYLCASSQDSNEQFFGPGTRLTVL.

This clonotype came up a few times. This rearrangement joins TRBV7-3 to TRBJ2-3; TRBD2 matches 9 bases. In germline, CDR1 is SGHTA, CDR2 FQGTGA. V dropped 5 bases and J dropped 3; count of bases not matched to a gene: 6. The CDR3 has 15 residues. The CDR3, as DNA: TGTGCCAGCAGCCCCAACGGACTAGCGACAGATACGCAGTATTTT. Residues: CASSPNGLATDTQYF.

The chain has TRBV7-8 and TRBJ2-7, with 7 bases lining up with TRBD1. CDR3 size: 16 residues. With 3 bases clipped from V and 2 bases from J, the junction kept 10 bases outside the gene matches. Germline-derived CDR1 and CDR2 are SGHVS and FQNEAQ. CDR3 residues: CASSFSRQGQTYEQYF. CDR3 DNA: TGTGCCAGCAGCTTCTCGAGACAGGGACAAACCTACGAGCAGTACTTC.

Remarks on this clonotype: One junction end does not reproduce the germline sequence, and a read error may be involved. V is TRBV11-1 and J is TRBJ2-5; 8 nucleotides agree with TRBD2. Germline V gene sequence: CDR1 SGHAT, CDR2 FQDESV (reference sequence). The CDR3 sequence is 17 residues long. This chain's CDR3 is CASRLARLAGNQETQYF. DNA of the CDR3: TGTGCCAGCAGATTAGCGAGGCTAGCGGGCAACCAAGAGACCCAGTACTTC. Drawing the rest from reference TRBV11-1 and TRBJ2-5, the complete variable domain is EAEVAQSPRYKITEKSQAVAFWCDPISGHATLYWYRQILGQGPELLVQFQDESVVDDSQLPKDRFSAERLKGVDSTLKIQPAELGDSAMYLCASRLARLAGNQETQYFGPGTRLLVL.

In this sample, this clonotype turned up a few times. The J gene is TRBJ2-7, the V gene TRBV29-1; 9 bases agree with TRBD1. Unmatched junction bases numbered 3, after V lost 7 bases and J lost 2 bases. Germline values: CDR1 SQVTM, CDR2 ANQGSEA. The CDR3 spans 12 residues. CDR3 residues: CSGRDRAYEQYF. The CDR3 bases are TGCAGCGGCCGGGACAGGGCCTACGAGCAGTACTTC.

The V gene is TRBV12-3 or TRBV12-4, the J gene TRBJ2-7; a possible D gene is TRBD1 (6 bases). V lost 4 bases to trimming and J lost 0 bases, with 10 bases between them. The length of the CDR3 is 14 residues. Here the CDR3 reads CASSSRQASYEQYF. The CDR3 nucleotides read TGTGCCAGCAGTTCGCGACAGGCCTCCTACGAGCAGTACTTC.

The CDR3 DNA sequence: TGTGCCACCAGTGAGTCTCCGCGCACCGGGGAGCTGTTTTTT. Its translation: CATSESPRTGELFF. The J gene is TRBJ2-2, the V gene TRBV24-1, with D uncertain. The CDR3 is 14 residues long. V was shortened by 4 bases and J by 4 bases, with 9 bases between the two germline ends. Per the germline V gene, CDR1 is KGHDR and CDR2 is SFDVKD.